Below, one TCR beta chain is given with its context. The record originates from a study of blood T cell repertoires in COVID-19. Method: immunoSEQ multiplex PCR; TCRdb's copy keeps in-frame clones and lacks some. The sample consists of some 330,000 clones, 80% to 90% of them appearing once. With 6 bases clipped from V and 0 bases from J, the junction kept 6 bases outside the gene matches. This CDR3 contains 15 residues. Germline V gene data show CDR1 as MNHEY and CDR2 as SMNVEV (reference sequence). The chain uses TRBV27 and TRBJ2-7; 9 bases map to TRBD2. The sample was PBMCs or T cells enriched from blood (not recorded which). The receptor's source is a man between 40 and 49 years old in a cohort exposed to, infected with or recovered from COVID-19 (not recorded which). CDR3 nucleotide sequence: TGTGCCAGCAGCCGACTAGCGGACCCCTCCTACGAGCAGTACTTC. Protein sequence: CASSRLADPSYEQYF.